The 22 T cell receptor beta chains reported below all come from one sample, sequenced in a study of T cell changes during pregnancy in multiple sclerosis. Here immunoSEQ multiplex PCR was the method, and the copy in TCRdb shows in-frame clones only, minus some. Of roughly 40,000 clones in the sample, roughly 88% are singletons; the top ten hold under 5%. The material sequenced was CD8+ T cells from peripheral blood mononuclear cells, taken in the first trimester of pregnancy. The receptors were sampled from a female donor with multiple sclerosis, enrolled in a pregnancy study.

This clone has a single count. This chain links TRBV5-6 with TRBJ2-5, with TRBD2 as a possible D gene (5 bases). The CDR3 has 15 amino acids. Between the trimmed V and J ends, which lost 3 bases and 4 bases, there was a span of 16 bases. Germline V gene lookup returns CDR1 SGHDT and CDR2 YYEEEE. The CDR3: CASSWGRGPGETQYF. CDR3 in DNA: TGTGCCAGCAGCTGGGGTCGCGGGCCGGGAGAGACCCAGTACTTC.

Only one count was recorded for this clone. DNA of the CDR3: TGTGCCAGCAGCTTACCAAATAACTATGGCTACACCTTC. Its translation: CASSLPNNYGYTF. The chain uses TRBV7-9 and TRBJ1-2; no reliable D call. Trimming pared 2 bases from V and 1 base from J, leaving 5 bases between. From germline, CDR1 is SEHNR and CDR2 FQNEAQ (reference sequence). This CDR3 has 13 amino acids.

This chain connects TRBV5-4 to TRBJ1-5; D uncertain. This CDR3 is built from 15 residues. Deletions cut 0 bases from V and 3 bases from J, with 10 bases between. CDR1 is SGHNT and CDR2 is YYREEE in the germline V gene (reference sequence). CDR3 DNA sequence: TGTGCCAGCAGCTTGGCCCCGGGGTCCAATCAGCCCCAGCATTTT. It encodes CASSLAPGSNQPQHF.

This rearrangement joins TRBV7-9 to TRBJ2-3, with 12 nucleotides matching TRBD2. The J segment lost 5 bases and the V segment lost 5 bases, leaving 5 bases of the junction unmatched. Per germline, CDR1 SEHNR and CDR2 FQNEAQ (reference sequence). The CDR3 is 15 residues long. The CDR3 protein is CASSRLAGEVDTQYF. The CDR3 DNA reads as TGTGCCAGCAGCAGACTAGCGGGGGAGGTAGATACGCAGTATTTT.

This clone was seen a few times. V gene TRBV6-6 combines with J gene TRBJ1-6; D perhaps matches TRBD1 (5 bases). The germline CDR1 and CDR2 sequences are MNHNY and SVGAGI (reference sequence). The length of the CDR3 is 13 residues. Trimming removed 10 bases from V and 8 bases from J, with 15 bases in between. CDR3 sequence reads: CATPVGEDSPLHF. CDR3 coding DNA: TGTGCCACCCCGGTAGGGGAGGATTCACCCCTCCACTTT.

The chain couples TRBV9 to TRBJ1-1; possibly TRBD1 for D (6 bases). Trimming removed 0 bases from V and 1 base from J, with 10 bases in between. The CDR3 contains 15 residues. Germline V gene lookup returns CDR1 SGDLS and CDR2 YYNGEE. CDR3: CASSVEGVSNTEAFF. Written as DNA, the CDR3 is TGTGCCAGCAGCGTAGAGGGGGTTTCGAACACTGAAGCTTTCTTT.

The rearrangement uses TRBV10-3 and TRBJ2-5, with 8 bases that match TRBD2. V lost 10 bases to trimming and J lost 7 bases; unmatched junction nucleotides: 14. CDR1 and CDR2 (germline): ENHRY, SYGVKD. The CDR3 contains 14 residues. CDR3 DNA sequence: TGTGCCACGTCCGGGGGGGACATATCGGGGACCCAGTACTTC. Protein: CATSGGDISGTQYF.

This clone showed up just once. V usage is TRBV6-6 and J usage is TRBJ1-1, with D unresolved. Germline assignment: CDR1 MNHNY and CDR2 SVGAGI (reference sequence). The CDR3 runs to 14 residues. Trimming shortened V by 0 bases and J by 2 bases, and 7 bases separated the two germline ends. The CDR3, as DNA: TGTGCCAGCAGTTACTCTAGTTTCAACACTGAAGCTTTCTTT. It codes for CASSYSSFNTEAFF.

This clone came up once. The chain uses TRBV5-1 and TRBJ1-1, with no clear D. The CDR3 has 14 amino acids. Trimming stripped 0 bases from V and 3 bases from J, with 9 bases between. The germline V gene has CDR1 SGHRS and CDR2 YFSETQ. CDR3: CASSLGRRDTEAFF. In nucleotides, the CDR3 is TGCGCCAGCAGCTTGGGTCGGCGGGACACTGAAGCTTTCTTT. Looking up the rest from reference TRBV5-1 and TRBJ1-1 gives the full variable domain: KAGVTQTPRYLIKTRGQQVTLSCSPISGHRSVSWYQQTPGQGLQFLFEYFSETQRNKGNFPGRFSGRQFSNSRSEMNVSTLELGDSALYLCASSLGRRDTEAFFGQGTRLTVV.

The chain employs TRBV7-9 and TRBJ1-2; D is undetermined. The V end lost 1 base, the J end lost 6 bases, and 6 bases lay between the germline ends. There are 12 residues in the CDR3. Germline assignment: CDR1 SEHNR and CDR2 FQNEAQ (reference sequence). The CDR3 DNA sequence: TGTGCCAGCAGCTTAGGAGGAAATGGCTACACCTTC. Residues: CASSLGGNGYTF.

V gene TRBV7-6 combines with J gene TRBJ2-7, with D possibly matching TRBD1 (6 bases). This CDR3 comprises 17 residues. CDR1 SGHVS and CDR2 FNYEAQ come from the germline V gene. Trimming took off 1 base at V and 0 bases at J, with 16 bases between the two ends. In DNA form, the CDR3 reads TGTGCCAGCAGCTTAGGGGGCTGGGGGCCTGACTCCTACGAGCAGTACTTC. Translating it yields CASSLGGWGPDSYEQYF.

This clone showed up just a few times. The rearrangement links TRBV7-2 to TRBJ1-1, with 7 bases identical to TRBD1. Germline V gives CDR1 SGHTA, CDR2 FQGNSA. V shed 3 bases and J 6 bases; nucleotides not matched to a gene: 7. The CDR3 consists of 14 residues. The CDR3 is CASSFGQAESEAFF. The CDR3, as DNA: TGTGCCAGCAGCTTCGGACAGGCAGAGTCTGAAGCTTTCTTT. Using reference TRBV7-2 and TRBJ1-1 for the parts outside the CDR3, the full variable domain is GAGVSQSPSNKVTEKGKDVELRCDPISGHTALYWYRQSLGQGLEFLIYFQGNSAPDKSGLPSDRFSAERTGGSVSTLTIQRTQQEDSAVYLCASSFGQAESEAFFGQGTRLTVV.

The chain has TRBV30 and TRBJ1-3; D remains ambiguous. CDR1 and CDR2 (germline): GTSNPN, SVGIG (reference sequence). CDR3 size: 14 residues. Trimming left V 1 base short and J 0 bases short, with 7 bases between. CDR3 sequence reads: CAWSGASSGNTIYF. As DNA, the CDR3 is TGTGCCTGGAGTGGGGCGAGCTCTGGAAACACCATATATTTT.

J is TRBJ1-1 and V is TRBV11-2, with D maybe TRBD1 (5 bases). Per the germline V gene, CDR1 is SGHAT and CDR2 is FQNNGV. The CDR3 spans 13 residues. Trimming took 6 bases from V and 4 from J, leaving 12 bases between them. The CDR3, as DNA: TGTGCCAGCAGGGGGGGGGTGGGCACTGAAGCTTTCTTT. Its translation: CASRGGVGTEAFF.

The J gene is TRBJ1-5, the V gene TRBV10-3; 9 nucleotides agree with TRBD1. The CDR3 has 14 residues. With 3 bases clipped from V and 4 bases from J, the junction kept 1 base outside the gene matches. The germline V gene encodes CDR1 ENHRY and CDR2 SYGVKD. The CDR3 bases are TGTGCCATCAGTGAAGGGACAGGGAATCAGCCCCAGCATTTT. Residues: CAISEGTGNQPQHF.

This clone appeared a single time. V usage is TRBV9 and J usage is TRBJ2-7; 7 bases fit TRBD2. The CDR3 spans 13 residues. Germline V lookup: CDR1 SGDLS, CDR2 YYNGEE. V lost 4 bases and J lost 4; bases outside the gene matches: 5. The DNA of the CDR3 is TGTGCCAGCAGCCCTTGGGGGGGGTACGAGCAGTACTTC. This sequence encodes CASSPWGGYEQYF.

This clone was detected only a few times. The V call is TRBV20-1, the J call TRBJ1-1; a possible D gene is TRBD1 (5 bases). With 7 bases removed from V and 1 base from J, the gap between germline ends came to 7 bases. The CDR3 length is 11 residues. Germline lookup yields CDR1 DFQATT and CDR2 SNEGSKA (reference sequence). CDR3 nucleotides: TGCAGTGTAAGGGGGAACACTGAAGCTTTCTTT. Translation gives CSVRGNTEAFF.

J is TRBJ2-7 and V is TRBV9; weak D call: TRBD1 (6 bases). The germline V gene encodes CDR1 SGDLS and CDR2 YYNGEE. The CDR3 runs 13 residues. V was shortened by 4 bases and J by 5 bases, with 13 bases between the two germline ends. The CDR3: CASSTGQLDEQYF. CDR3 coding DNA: TGTGCCAGCAGCACCGGACAGCTTGACGAGCAGTACTTC.

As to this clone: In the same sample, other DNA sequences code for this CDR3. For the CDR3, the DNA is TGTGCCAGCAGTTACTCCCAGGGGGCGAACACTGAAGCTTTCTTT. Its translation is CASSYSQGANTEAFF. The chain links TRBV6-5 to TRBJ1-1, with 8 bases lining up with TRBD1. V lost 0 bases, J lost 1 base, and 1 base stayed unmatched. There are 15 residues in the CDR3. Germline V gene data show CDR1 as MNHEY and CDR2 as SVGAGI.

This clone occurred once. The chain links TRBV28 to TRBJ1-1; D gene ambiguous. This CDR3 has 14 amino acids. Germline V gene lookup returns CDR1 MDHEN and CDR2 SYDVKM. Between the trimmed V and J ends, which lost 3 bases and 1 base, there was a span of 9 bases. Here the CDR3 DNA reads TGTGCCAGCAGTTTTCACCGGAGGAACACTGAAGCTTTCTTT. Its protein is CASSFHRRNTEAFF.

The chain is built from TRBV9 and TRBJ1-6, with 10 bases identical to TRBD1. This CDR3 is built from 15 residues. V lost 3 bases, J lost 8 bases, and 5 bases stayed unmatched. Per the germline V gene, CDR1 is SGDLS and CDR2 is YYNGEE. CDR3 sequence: CASSARQGAYSPLHF. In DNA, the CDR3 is TGTGCCAGCAGCGCAAGACAGGGGGCATATTCACCCCTCCACTTT.

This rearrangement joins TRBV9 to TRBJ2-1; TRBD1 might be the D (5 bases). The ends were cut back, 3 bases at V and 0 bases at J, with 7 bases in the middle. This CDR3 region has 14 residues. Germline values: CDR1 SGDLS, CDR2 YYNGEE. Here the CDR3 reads CASSADNSYNEQFF. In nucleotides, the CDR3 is TGTGCCAGCAGCGCGGACAACTCCTACAATGAGCAGTTCTTC.